The 20 T cell receptor beta chains reported below all come from one sample, sequenced in a study of blood T cell repertoires in COVID-19. Produced via immunoSEQ multiplex PCR; TCRdb's table is partial and in-frame only. Of roughly 200,000 clones in the sample, roughly 89% were seen once. The specimen was PBMCs or T cells enriched from blood (not recorded which). These receptors all stem from a woman in her 30s who had been exposed to COVID-19.

This clone was detected once. The rearrangement uses TRBV19 and TRBJ2-5, with D perhaps matching TRBD2 (5 bases). This CDR3 has 13 residues. CDR1 and CDR2 from the germline V gene are LNHDA and SQIVND (reference sequence). V was clipped by 5 bases and J by 3 bases, with 10 bases between them. DNA of the CDR3: TGTGCCAGTAGTCCCGGGGTTGAAGAGACCCAGTACTTC. Translation: CASSPGVEETQYF.

On this clone: The sample contains more than one DNA sequence encoding this CDR3. The CDR3 is CASSQEGSPNYGYTF. The DNA for the CDR3 is TGCGCCAGCAGCCAAGAGGGCAGCCCCAACTATGGCTACACCTTC. V is TRBV4-1 and J is TRBJ1-2; D is unresolved. V was shortened by 0 bases and J by 2 bases, with 10 bases between the two germline ends. Per germline, CDR1 MGHRA and CDR2 YSYEKL. The CDR3 is 15 residues long.

As to this clone: Other DNA sequences in the sample encode the same CDR3. J is TRBJ2-3 and V is TRBV5-1, with D possibly being TRBD1 (5 bases). Trimming stripped 0 bases from V and 1 base from J, with 6 bases between. The germline CDR1 and CDR2 sequences are SGHRS and YFSETQ. The CDR3 sequence is 14 residues long. The CDR3 is CASSLEGGTDTQYF. CDR3 sequence (DNA): TGCGCCAGCAGCTTGGAAGGGGGCACAGATACGCAGTATTTT.

V and J are TRBV29-1 and TRBJ2-3; the D gene is possibly TRBD1 (6 bases). This CDR3 is 14 amino acids long. V dropped 7 bases and J dropped 2 bases, with 16 bases sitting between them. Germline V CDR1 and CDR2: SQVTM, ANQGSEA. The DNA of the CDR3 is TGCAGCGCCCGACAGGCTTTTTCCACAGATACGCAGTATTTT. As protein: CSARQAFSTDTQYF.

The chain has TRBV27 and TRBJ1-1; 7 bases agree with TRBD1. V dropped 5 bases and J dropped 6; count of bases not matched to a gene: 9. Germline V gene data show CDR1 as MNHEY and CDR2 as SMNVEV (reference sequence). The CDR3 spans 14 residues. CDR3 coding DNA: TGTGCCAGCAGTACGGGACAGACCAACGCTGAAGCTTTCTTT. It codes for CASSTGQTNAEAFF.

V is TRBV6-5 and J is TRBJ2-7; 9 bases are a match to TRBD1. Germline-derived CDR1 and CDR2 are MNHEY and SVGAGI. J gave up 3 bases and V 4 bases, and 4 bases lay outside the gene matches. The CDR3 has 14 amino acids. CDR3 DNA: TGTGCCAGCAGTTGGGGACAGGGTCTCTACGAGCAGTACTTC. This translates into CASSWGQGLYEQYF.

The J gene is TRBJ1-2, the V gene TRBV19; D is unclear. Deletions cut 6 bases from V and 4 bases from J, with 9 bases between. The CDR3 is 12 amino acids. Per germline, CDR1 LNHDA and CDR2 SQIVND (reference sequence). The CDR3 bases are TGTGCCAGTAGGACCGGGTCCTATGGCTACACCTTC. Residues: CASRTGSYGYTF.

This sequence joins TRBV19 and TRBJ1-2; tentative D call: TRBD1 (5 bases). The CDR3 is made up of 12 amino acids. Germline V gene sequence: CDR1 LNHDA, CDR2 SQIVND (reference sequence). V was trimmed by 3 bases and J by 6 bases, leaving 8 bases between them. CDR3 sequence (DNA): TGTGCCAGTAGTATCGGCAGGGATGGCTACACCTTC. This codes for CASSIGRDGYTF. Full variable domain (missing parts from reference TRBV19 and TRBJ1-2): DGGITQSPKYLFRKEGQNVTLSCEQNLNHDAMYWYRQDPGQGLRLIYYSQIVNDFQKGDIAEGYSVSREKKESFPLTVTSAQKNPTAFYLCASSIGRDGYTFGSGTRLTVV.

The genes are TRBV3-1 (or the pseudogene TRBV3-2) and TRBJ2-5, with TRBD2 matching over 7 bases. Germline V gives CDR1 LGHDT, CDR2 YNNKEL (reference sequence). The CDR3 sequence is 17 residues long. V gave up 1 base and J gave up 2 bases; unmatched junction bases: 10. CDR3 nucleotide sequence: TGTGCCAGCAGCCAAGGCCCTCTTGAGCGGGGTCAAGAGACCCAGTACTTC. Translating gives CASSQGPLERGQETQYF.

V gene TRBV4-1 combines with J gene TRBJ1-1; tentative D call: TRBD1 (5 bases). The CDR3 is 14 residues long. V was pared by 1 base and J by 2 bases, with 8 bases between. Germline V CDR1 and CDR2: MGHRA, YSYEKL. This CDR3 reads CASSQADSNTEAFF. The CDR3, as DNA: TGCGCCAGCAGCCAAGCCGACAGTAACACTGAAGCTTTCTTT.

This chain uses TRBV2 with TRBJ1-1; TRBD1 aligns across 7 bases. The CDR3 runs to 12 residues. CDR1 is SNHLY, CDR2 FYNNEI, per germline. J was trimmed by 6 bases and V by 6 bases; bases with no gene match: 4. The CDR3 coding sequence is TGTGCCAGCAGGAGGACAGGCGCTGAAGCTTTCTTT. Protein sequence: CASRRTGAEAFF.

CDR3 protein: CAWSAGGGGGYTF. The DNA for the CDR3 is TGTGCCTGGTCGGCAGGGGGCGGTGGTGGCTACACCTTC. The J gene is TRBJ1-2, the V gene TRBV30, with TRBD1 matching over 8 bases. Losses at the gene ends were 5 bases for V and 7 bases for J; bases not matched to a gene: 9. The CDR3 contains 13 residues. Germline V CDR1 and CDR2: GTSNPN, SVGIG (reference sequence). The variable domain in full, with the rest retrieved from reference TRBV30 and TRBJ1-2, is SQTIHQWPATLVQPVGSPLSLECTVEGTSNPNLYWYRQAAGRGLQLLFYSVGIGQISSEVPQNLSASRPQDRQFILSSKKLLLSDSGFYLCAWSAGGGGGYTFGSGTRLTVV.

The DNA of the CDR3 is TGTGCCAGCAGCTTACTCCCCCCGGCTAGCGGGGGGACCTCCGGGGAGCTGTTTTTT. It specifies CASSLLPPASGGTSGELFF. This chain joins TRBV7-6 and TRBJ2-2; 11 nucleotides agree with TRBD2. The CDR3 is made up of 19 amino acids. J gave up 6 bases and V 2 bases, and 14 bases lay outside the gene matches. Germline CDR1 reads SGHVS; CDR2 reads FNYEAQ. The variable domain in full, completed from reference TRBV7-6 and TRBJ2-2, reads GAGVSQSPRYKVTKRGQDVALRCDPISGHVSLYWYRQALGQGPEFLTYFNYEAQQDKSGLPNDRFSAERPEGSISTLTIQRTEQRDSAMYRCASSLLPPASGGTSGELFFGEGSRLTVL.

The V call is TRBV18, the J call TRBJ1-1, with 7 bases fitting TRBD1. The V segment lost 0 bases and the J segment 10 bases; nucleotides outside the gene matches: 5. The CDR3 loop spans 13 amino acids. CDR1 KGHSH and CDR2 LQKENI come from the germline V gene. CDR3 amino acids: CASSPPEAGGAFF. CDR3 DNA sequence: TGTGCCAGCTCACCACCGGAGGCAGGGGGAGCTTTCTTT.

The CDR3, as DNA: TGTGCCAGCAGTATCTTCGGGGGGGAAGACACTGAAGCTTTCTTT. It yields the protein CASSIFGGEDTEAFF. The V call is TRBV28, the J call TRBJ1-1, with D possibly matching TRBD1 (5 bases). Trimming took off 5 bases at V and 3 bases at J, with 16 bases between the two ends. CDR3 length: 15 amino acids. Looked up from germline, CDR1 is MDHEN and CDR2 is SYDVKM.

The chain has TRBV9 and TRBJ1-6; TRBD1 matches at 9 bases. V lost 3 bases to trimming and J lost 10 bases; unmatched junction nucleotides: 8. The CDR3 spans 15 residues. CDR1 and CDR2 from the germline V gene are SGDLS and YYNGEE. The CDR3 region is CASSGGTGLYSPLHF. CDR3 DNA sequence: TGTGCCAGCAGCGGCGGGACAGGGTTATACTCACCCCTCCACTTT.

The table lists this clone with a few counts. The chain is built from TRBV20-1 and TRBJ1-2, with D possibly TRBD1 on 5 matching bases. The CDR3 spans 11 residues. CDR1 and CDR2 from the germline V gene are DFQATT and SNEGSKA (reference sequence). Trimming removed 3 bases at V and 5 bases at J, with 7 bases between. The DNA of the CDR3 is TGCAGTGCTAGCTCAGGGTATGGCTACACCTTC. This gives the protein CSASSGYGYTF.

The sample holds a few counts of this clone. The chain joins TRBV3-1 (or the pseudogene TRBV3-2) to TRBJ1-2, with D hard to call. CDR3 size: 11 residues. Germline V gives CDR1 LGHDT, CDR2 YNNKEL (reference sequence). The V and J ends lost 4 bases and 8 bases respectively, with 8 bases between them. The CDR3 region is CASSRGRGYTF. In nucleotides, the CDR3 is TGTGCCAGCAGCCGTGGTCGGGGCTACACCTTC.

This clone was counted a few times. The V and J genes are TRBV6-5 and TRBJ2-7; D may be TRBD1 (6 bases). The CDR3 sequence is 11 residues long. The germline gives CDR1 MNHEY, CDR2 SVGAGI. The V and J ends lost 7 bases and 6 bases respectively, with 10 bases between them. The CDR3 coding sequence is TGTGCCAGCACCACAGGGTTCGAGCAGTACTTC. Its translation is CASTTGFEQYF.

The rearrangement joins TRBV6-2 or TRBV6-3 to TRBJ2-5; the D gene is possibly TRBD1 (5 bases). The V end was cut by 5 bases, the J end by 2 bases, with 21 bases between. CDR3 length: 17 residues. Germline V lookup: CDR1 MNHEY, CDR2 SVGEGT. CDR3: CASSSRQPQVPQETQYF. The CDR3 DNA is TGTGCCAGCAGTAGCCGACAGCCCCAGGTCCCTCAAGAGACCCAGTACTTC.